This T cell receptor beta chain comes out of a study of T cells in Graves' hyperthyroidism and ophthalmopathy. About the study: At the time of initial diagnosis and before any treatment, peripheral blood was collected. Broader study findings: Blood also showed most of the thyroid clonotypes that were expanded above 0.001.

The CDR3 runs 13 residues. The junction had 4 bases not matched to a gene; V was cut back by 5 bases and J by 7 bases. CDR1 is SEHNR and CDR2 is FQNEAQ in the germline V gene (reference sequence). RNA transcripts yielded amplified TCR beta CDR3 regions. TCR CDR3 regions were first amplified by RT-PCR with HTBI primers. MiXCR was run by TCRdb on the multiplex PCR reads, yielding one entry per CDR3 protein. The sample records around 570,000 distinct CDR3 sequences, around 20% being singletons. Concerning this clonotype: Its antigen is as yet unknown.

The chain links TRBV7-9 to TRBJ2-1; 8 bases are a match to TRBD2. The receptor's source is a middle-aged man with Graves' ophthalmopathy. Sequencing used blood. The CDR3, as DNA: TGTGCCAGCAGCACAGGACTAGCAAATGAGCAGTTCTTC. Encoded protein: CASSTGLANEQFF.